This is a list of T cell receptor beta chains from one sample in a study of CD8 T cells in Susac syndrome. One entry per CDR3 protein results from TCRdb running MiXCR on the immunoSEQ multiplex PCR reads. Of 90,000 to 150,000 distinct CDR3 sequences listed, approximately 93% are singletons. Sequenced material: CD4+ T cells from PBMCs. These receptor sequences come from a human donor with multiple sclerosis. Each CDR3 is given with its conserved first and last residue. The D gene is left open where the match is weak. The size entry is marked missing in some rows and otherwise reads once, few, many or a size class.

D: .
J: TRBJ1-1
V: TRBV19
size: .
CDR3: CASSATGVTFLGAFF
DNA: TGTGCCAGTAGCGCGACAGGCGTGACATTTTTGGGAGCTTTCTTT

D: TRBD1
J: TRBJ2-7
V: TRBV20-1
size: once
CDR3: CSARWDSYEQYF
DNA: TGCAGTGCTAGATGGGACAGCTACGAGCAGTACTTC

D: TRBD1
J: TRBJ2-4
V: TRBV7-9
size: .
CDR3: CASSLGQGVAKNIQYF
DNA: TGTGCCAGCAGCCTAGGACAGGGGGTAGCCAAAAACATTCAGTACTTC

D: .
J: TRBJ1-6
V: TRBV28
size: .
CDR3: CASSVNSPLHF
DNA: TGTGCCAGCAGTGTAAATTCACCCCTCCACTTT

D: .
J: TRBJ2-3
V: TRBV4-3
size: .
CDR3: CASSQDGTTGRDTQYF
DNA: TGCGCCAGCAGCCAAGATGGGACAACTGGACGGGATACGCAGTATTTT

D: TRBD1
J: TRBJ2-2
V: TRBV3-1
size: .
CDR3: CASSQGQGAGELFF
DNA: TGTGCCAGCAGCCAAGGGCAGGGGGCCGGGGAGCTGTTTTTT

D: .
J: TRBJ1-3
V: TRBV19
size: .
CDR3: CASSPRTDSENTIYF
DNA: TGTGCCAGTAGTCCGCGGACCGACTCTGAAAACACCATATATTTT

D: .
J: TRBJ1-4
V: TRBV29-1
size: .
CDR3: CSVTDPTNEKLFF
DNA: TGCAGCGTGACGGATCCAACTAATGAAAAACTGTTTTTT

D: .
J: TRBJ1-1
V: TRBV5-1
size: .
CDR3: CASSHKVGSGAWTEAFF
DNA: TGCGCCAGCAGCCACAAAGTCGGATCGGGGGCCTGGACTGAAGCTTTCTTT

D: .
J: TRBJ1-2
V: TRBV15
size: .
CDR3: CATSLNIQVDGYTF
DNA: TGTGCCACCAGCTTGAATATACAGGTTGATGGCTACACCTTC

D: .
J: TRBJ1-1
V: TRBV28
size: .
CDR3: CASTVGTTGLNTEAFF
DNA: TGTGCCAGCACCGTGGGGACAACGGGCTTAAACACTGAAGCTTTCTTT

D: TRBD1
J: TRBJ1-1
V: TRBV5-4
size: .
CDR3: CASSPGTGLGEAFF
DNA: TGTGCCAGCAGCCCGGGGACAGGGTTGGGTGAAGCTTTCTTT

D: .
J: TRBJ1-2
V: TRBV29-1
size: .
CDR3: CSVTWAGGYTF
DNA: TGCAGCGTTACGTGGGCTGGGGGATACACCTTC

D: .
J: TRBJ1-2
V: TRBV30
size: .
CDR3: CAWSGIRNYGYTF
DNA: TGTGCCTGGAGTGGGATCCGGAACTATGGCTACACCTTC

D: .
J: TRBJ1-1
V: TRBV19
size: once
CDR3: CASSVSGRIRDEAFF
DNA: TGTGCCAGTAGTGTCTCGGGACGGATAAGAGATGAAGCTTTCTTT

D: TRBD1
J: TRBJ1-2
V: TRBV2
size: .
CDR3: CASSNRGFGYGYTF
DNA: TGTGCCAGCAGTAACAGGGGATTCGGCTATGGCTACACCTTC

D: .
J: TRBJ1-1
V: TRBV9
size: .
CDR3: CASSLSGDTEAFF
DNA: TGTGCCAGCAGCCTTTCGGGGGACACTGAAGCTTTCTTT

D: TRBD1
J: TRBJ1-4
V: TRBV5-1
size: once
CDR3: CASSGRTGSNEKLFF
DNA: TGCGCCAGCAGCGGGCGGACAGGGTCTAATGAAAAACTGTTTTTT

D: .
J: TRBJ2-7
V: TRBV6-1
size: .
CDR3: CASRTTTGSSYEQYF
DNA: TGTGCCAGCAGAACCACGACAGGATCCTCCTACGAGCAGTACTTC

D: .
J: TRBJ1-1
V: TRBV5-4
size: .
CDR3: CASSLGGAMNTEAFF
DNA: TGTGCCAGCAGCTTGGGCGGGGCGATGAACACTGAAGCTTTCTTT

D: TRBD2
J: TRBJ2-5
V: TRBV20-1
size: once
CDR3: CSVLSGGAGETQYF
DNA: TGCAGTGTATTAAGCGGGGGGGCGGGAGAGACCCAGTACTTC

D: .
J: TRBJ2-5
V: TRBV13
size: .
CDR3: CASSKDRGWVETQYF
DNA: TGTGCCAGCAGCAAGGACAGAGGTTGGGTGGAGACCCAGTACTTC

D: .
J: TRBJ1-2
V: TRBV7-3
size: once
CDR3: CASSPDGVGYGYTF
DNA: TGTGCCAGCAGCCCGGACGGGGTTGGGTATGGCTACACCTTC

D: TRBD1
J: TRBJ1-1
V: TRBV30
size: .
CDR3: CAWSDRGRTEAFF
DNA: TGTGCCTGGAGTGACAGGGGGCGTACTGAAGCTTTCTTT

D: .
J: TRBJ2-7
V: TRBV28
size: .
CDR3: CASRLSSYEQYF
DNA: TGTGCCAGCAGACTCAGCTCCTACGAGCAGTACTTC

D: .
J: TRBJ1-3
V: TRBV25-1
size: .
CDR3: CASSGWNTIYF
DNA: TGTGCCAGCAGTGGATGGAACACCATATATTTT

D: TRBD2
J: TRBJ2-5
V: TRBV18
size: .
CDR3: CASSPEASGGETQYF
DNA: TGTGCCAGCTCACCAGAGGCTAGCGGGGGAGAGACCCAGTACTTC

D: .
J: TRBJ1-1
V: TRBV18
size: .
CDR3: CASSPQGSMNTEAFF
DNA: TGTGCCAGCTCACCGCAGGGAAGTATGAACACTGAAGCTTTCTTT

D: .
J: TRBJ2-3
V: TRBV7-7
size: .
CDR3: CASSLAGSDTQYF
DNA: TGTGCTAGCAGCTTAGCCGGGTCAGATACGCAGTATTTT